This entry lists 32 T cell receptor beta chains sequenced from one sample in a study of OX40 agonist ivuxolimab in advanced cancers. Assay: immunoSEQ multiplex PCR; the TCRdb copy retains only in-frame clones and omits some. The table shows around 80,000 clones, with roughly 94% occurring only once. The material was CD4+ or CD8+ T cells sorted from blood, obtained in a trial of the OX40 agonist ivuxolimab. The receptors derive from an adult with an advanced solid tumor such as melanoma, head and neck, liver or kidney cancer.

V gene TRBV7-8 combines with J gene TRBJ2-1, with a possible D match to TRBD2 (6 bases). Germline loops: CDR1 SGHVS, CDR2 FQNEAQ. This CDR3 spans 16 amino acids. V lost 2 bases to trimming and J lost 4 bases, with 15 bases between them. CDR3 in amino acids: CASSLSSGEAYNEQFF. The CDR3 DNA sequence: TGTGCCAGCAGCTTAAGTTCGGGAGAGGCGTACAATGAGCAGTTCTTC.

The V and J genes are TRBV28 and TRBJ2-7; 9 nucleotides match TRBD1. The CDR3 loop spans 14 amino acids. From germline, CDR1 is MDHEN and CDR2 SYDVKM. V lost 6 bases and J lost 1; bases outside the gene matches: 4. The CDR3 reads CASSTGGASYEQYF. The CDR3 DNA sequence: TGTGCCAGCAGCACAGGGGGCGCGTCCTACGAGCAGTACTTC.

The chain uses TRBV5-1 and TRBJ1-2; 11 nucleotides align to TRBD1. The CDR3 totals 14 residues. Trimming cost V 3 bases and J 6 bases; bases outside gene matches: 4. CDR1 and CDR2 (germline): SGHRS, YFSETQ. CDR3 loop: CASSSRTGGDGYTF. The CDR3 bases are TGCGCCAGCAGCTCAAGGACAGGGGGCGATGGCTACACCTTC.

The rearrangement joins TRBV9 to TRBJ1-1; D ambiguous. The V and J ends lost 5 bases and 4 bases respectively, with 12 bases between them. This CDR3 has 13 amino acids. The germline V gene encodes CDR1 SGDLS and CDR2 YYNGEE. The CDR3 loop is CASSEEGGTEAFF. The CDR3 DNA follows: TGTGCCAGCAGTGAGGAGGGTGGCACTGAAGCTTTCTTT.

The chain recombines TRBV7-8 with TRBJ2-6; unclear D gene. Between the trimmed V and J ends, which lost 2 bases and 2 bases, there was a span of 10 bases. This CDR3 contains 16 residues. Looked up from germline, CDR1 is SGHVS and CDR2 is FQNEAQ. This CDR3 is CASSLLPLPGANVLTF. CDR3 sequence (DNA): TGTGCCAGCAGCTTACTTCCCCTACCTGGGGCCAACGTCCTGACTTTC. Full variable domain (remainder filled in from reference TRBV7-8 and TRBJ2-6): GAGVSQSPRYKVAKRGQDVALRCDPISGHVSLFWYQQALGQGPEFLTYFQNEAQLDKSGLPSDRFFAERPEGSVSTLKIQRTQQEDSAVYLCASSLLPLPGANVLTFGAGSRLTVL.

The rearrangement uses TRBV4-1 and TRBJ2-7, with D perhaps TRBD1 (5 bases). CDR3 length equals 14 residues. The V end lost 2 bases, the J end lost 2 bases, and 10 bases lay between the germline ends. The germline V gene encodes CDR1 MGHRA and CDR2 YSYEKL. The DNA for the CDR3 is TGCGCCAGCAGCCAATCAAAGGGGACCTACGAGCAGTACTTC. Translation gives CASSQSKGTYEQYF.

This rearrangement joins TRBV5-6 to TRBJ1-4; D unresolved. The CDR3 has 14 residues. Trimming stripped 1 base from V and 2 bases from J, with 6 bases between. The germline V gene has CDR1 SGHDT and CDR2 YYEEEE. The CDR3 coding sequence is TGTGCCAGCAGCTTGTGGGAGACTAATGAAAAACTGTTTTTT. This encodes CASSLWETNEKLFF. The whole variable domain, filled in from reference TRBV5-6 and TRBJ1-4, reads DAGVTQSPTHLIKTRGQQVTLRCSPKSGHDTVSWYQQALGQGPQFIFQYYEEEERQRGNFPDRFSGHQFPNYSSELNVNALLLGDSALYLCASSLWETNEKLFFGSGTQLSVL.

The genes are TRBV9 and TRBJ2-1, with D unclear. Germline CDR1 is SGDLS and CDR2 is YYNGEE. V was pared by 0 bases and J by 12 bases, with 13 bases between. The CDR3 contains 13 residues. In DNA form, the CDR3 reads TGTGCCAGCAGCGTAGGGGATTCGACGGGGCAGTTCTTC. It is translated as CASSVGDSTGQFF. The full variable domain, its missing parts supplied by reference TRBV9 and TRBJ2-1, is DSGVTQTPKHLITATGQRVTLRCSPRSGDLSVYWYQQSLDQGLQFLIQYYNGEERAKGNILERFSAQQFPDLHSELNLSSLELGDSALYFCASSVGDSTGQFFGPGTRLTVL.

The chain links TRBV9 to TRBJ1-3; 8 nucleotides agree with TRBD1. Germline-derived CDR1 and CDR2 are SGDLS and YYNGEE. The CDR3 extends over 16 amino acids. J lost 1 base, V lost 0 bases, and 3 bases had no gene match. This CDR3 is CASSVGTGTSGNTIYF. CDR3 sequence (DNA): TGTGCCAGCAGCGTAGGGACAGGGACTTCTGGAAACACCATATATTTT.

This CDR3 reads CASSLKQGPSWETQYF. The CDR3 bases are TGTGCCAGCAGCTTGAAGCAGGGCCCCTCCTGGGAGACCCAGTACTTC. V and J are TRBV5-4 and TRBJ2-5, with D possibly matching TRBD1 (5 bases). The CDR3 covers 16 residues. The germline V gene has CDR1 SGHNT and CDR2 YYREEE (reference sequence). The V end was cut by 1 base, the J end by 5 bases, with 18 bases between.

The rearrangement uses TRBV21-1 and TRBJ1-5; the DNA was not compared with TRBD1, the D call given in the table. TRBV21-1 is described as a pseudogene. The CDR3 loop spans 16 amino acids. The CDR3 loop is CASSKDTAGENQPQHF. For the CDR3, the DNA is TGTGCCAGCAGCAAAGATACGGCAGGGGAGAATCAGCCCCAGCATTTT.

The chain joins TRBV27 to TRBJ2-5; 10 bases line up with TRBD1. The J segment lost 2 bases and the V segment lost 1 base, leaving 7 bases of the junction unmatched. CDR1 is MNHEY, CDR2 SMNVEV, per germline (reference sequence). The CDR3 covers 17 residues. DNA of the CDR3: TGTGCCAGCAGTTTATTTTGGCGGGACAGGGGTCAAGAGACCCAGTACTTC. Protein sequence: CASSLFWRDRGQETQYF.

V usage is TRBV11-1 and J usage is TRBJ1-5; 9 bases fit TRBD1. Trimming at V came to 5 bases and at J to 5 bases, leaving 7 bases not matched to a gene. Germline V CDR1 and CDR2: SGHAT, FQDESV (reference sequence). The CDR3 runs 15 residues. The CDR3 region has the DNA TGTGCCAGCAGCCGGGACAGGGTTGGGGATCAGCCCCAGCATTTT. It specifies CASSRDRVGDQPQHF.

The rearrangement links TRBV11-3 to TRBJ1-1, with 10 nucleotides matching TRBD1. The CDR3 runs to 15 residues. V lost 5 bases, J lost 1 base, and 4 bases stayed unmatched. Germline V gene lookup returns CDR1 SGHNT and CDR2 YENEEA. The CDR3 DNA is TGTGCCAGCAGCGCCAGACAGGGGGCGAACACTGAAGCTTTCTTT. As protein: CASSARQGANTEAFF.

With respect to this clone: A read error may produce the germline difference seen at one junction end. The chain has TRBV7-9 and TRBJ2-3; TRBD2 matches at 9 bases. CDR3 length equals 16 residues. Germline values: CDR1 SEHNR, CDR2 FQNEAQ (reference sequence). CDR3 residues: CASSVAGASSTDTQYF. The CDR3 nucleotides read TGTGCCAGCAGCGTAGCGGGGGCGTCTAGCACAGATACGCAGTATTTT.

The J gene is TRBJ2-3, the V gene TRBV5-4; D possibly uses TRBD1 or TRBD2 (5 bases each). The CDR3 sequence is 17 residues long. Germline CDR1 SGHNT, CDR2 YYREEE (reference sequence). Between the trimmed V and J ends, which lost 3 bases and 2 bases, there was a span of 19 bases. CDR3: CASSWGRTRVDTDTQYF. Written as DNA, the CDR3 is TGTGCCAGCAGCTGGGGACGGACAAGGGTCGACACAGATACGCAGTATTTT.

Written as DNA, the CDR3 is TGTGCCAGTAGCGGAACTCAGGGTAAGGAGCCCGATCAGCCCCAGCATTTT. Encoded protein: CASSGTQGKEPDQPQHF. The V and J genes are TRBV19 and TRBJ1-5, with D possibly being TRBD1 (5 bases). CDR1 is LNHDA, CDR2 SQIVND, per germline (reference sequence). This CDR3 comprises 17 residues. Trimming stripped 6 bases from V and 5 bases from J, with 23 bases between.

The V gene is TRBV28, the J gene TRBJ2-5; 7 bases line up with TRBD1. The last part of the DNA fits TRBJ2-7 better; the J call may be wrong. The CDR3 spans 16 residues. The germline gives CDR1 MDHEN, CDR2 SYDVKM. The CDR3 spells CASSSPRQGLSYEQYF. In DNA form, the CDR3 reads TGTGCCAGCAGTTCCCCGAGACAGGGCCTCTCCTACGAGCAGTACTTC.

In this sample, this clone turned up once. The chain has TRBV27 and TRBJ2-3; 10 positions agree with TRBD2. The V gene's germline CDR1 is MNHEY and CDR2 SMNVEV (reference sequence). The CDR3 is made up of 15 amino acids. V was pared by 3 bases and J by 5 bases, with 5 bases of the junction left unmatched. The DNA of the CDR3 is TGTGCCAGCAGTTTCCAAGTAGCGGGAGGAGATACGCAGTATTTT. This codes for CASSFQVAGGDTQYF.

J is TRBJ1-2 and V is TRBV6-5, with D perhaps TRBD1 (5 bases). This CDR3 region has 13 residues. Germline V gene lookup returns CDR1 MNHEY and CDR2 SVGAGI. V dropped 7 bases and J dropped 11 bases, with 20 bases sitting between them. CDR3 loop: CASTYGAGTVYTF. The CDR3 coding sequence is TGTGCCAGCACCTACGGTGCGGGGACGGTATACACCTTC.

The J gene is TRBJ2-1, the V gene TRBV4-1; 7 bases are a match to TRBD2. Germline CDR1 MGHRA, CDR2 YSYEKL. CDR3 length: 15 residues. After removal of 0 bases from V and 4 bases from J, the junction contained 3 bases not matched to a gene. This CDR3 is CASSQDRGVYNEQFF. CDR3 sequence (DNA): TGCGCCAGCAGCCAAGATCGGGGGGTGTACAATGAGCAGTTCTTC.

The J gene is TRBJ2-6, the V gene TRBV5-1; D possibly matches TRBD1 or TRBD2 (5 bases each). Per germline, CDR1 SGHRS and CDR2 YFSETQ. The CDR3 runs 18 residues. The germline V and J ends were trimmed by 0 bases and 1 base, with 14 bases remaining between them. In nucleotides, the CDR3 is TGCGCCAGCAGCTTGGAGGCAGGGAGAGGATCTGGGGCCAACGTCCTGACTTTC. Translation: CASSLEAGRGSGANVLTF.

CDR3 in DNA: TGTGCCAGCAGCTGGAGAGGAAACACTGAAGCTTTCTTT. It encodes CASSWRGNTEAFF. V and J are TRBV11-3 and TRBJ1-1; no reliable D call. Trimming pared 4 bases from V and 2 bases from J, leaving 8 bases between. CDR3 length equals 13 residues. The germline V gene encodes CDR1 SGHNT and CDR2 YENEEA.

The chain is built from TRBV12-5 and TRBJ2-2; D remains unclear. The CDR3 runs to 14 residues. The ends were cut back, 2 bases at V and 5 bases at J, with 9 bases in the middle. Looked up from germline, CDR1 is LGHNT and CDR2 is FRNRAP. This CDR3 reads CASGLTLGTGELFF. CDR3 DNA sequence: TGTGCTAGTGGTTTGACTTTGGGGACCGGGGAGCTGTTTTTT.

V is TRBV14 and J is TRBJ2-7; D is unclear. V lost 4 bases and J 0 bases, leaving 4 bases between the germline ends. CDR3 length: 12 residues. From germline, CDR1 is SGHDN and CDR2 FVKESK. CDR3 in DNA: TGTGCCAGCAGCCCGCTCTCCTACGAGCAGTACTTC. Protein sequence: CASSPLSYEQYF.

The J gene is TRBJ2-1, the V gene TRBV27; 10 positions match TRBD1. The germline V gene has CDR1 MNHEY and CDR2 SMNVEV (reference sequence). This CDR3 spans 17 amino acids. V trimming: 1 base; J trimming: 9 bases; junction bases outside the gene matches: 12. CDR3 in amino acids: CASSLWGTGAINAEQFF. CDR3 DNA sequence: TGTGCCAGCAGTTTATGGGGGACAGGGGCAATAAATGCTGAGCAGTTCTTC.

The chain has TRBV2 and TRBJ1-1, with D unclear. Trimming removed 1 base from V and 2 bases from J, with 14 bases in between. This CDR3 has 16 residues. CDR1 is SNHLY and CDR2 is FYNNEI in the germline V gene. The CDR3 loop reads CASSEGVWAGNTEAFF. The CDR3 nucleotides are TGTGCCAGCAGTGAAGGGGTTTGGGCAGGAAACACTGAAGCTTTCTTT.

The chain links TRBV4-3 to TRBJ1-2, with TRBD1 matching over 7 bases. In germline, CDR1 is LGHNA, CDR2 YSLEER. CDR3 size: 17 residues. Trimming took 3 bases from V and 0 from J; bases not matched to a gene: 10. CDR3 sequence (DNA): TGCGCCAGCAGCCAGGACAGGACAGGACCAGCTAACTATGGCTACACCTTC. Translation gives CASSQDRTGPANYGYTF.

The chain employs TRBV4-1 and TRBJ1-1, with D tentatively TRBD1 (6 bases). V was cut by 0 bases and J by 4 bases, with 9 bases left in between. The germline V gene has CDR1 MGHRA and CDR2 YSYEKL. The CDR3 is 14 residues long. CDR3 in DNA: TGCGCCAGCAGCCAAGATTGGGGGGCCACTGAAGCTTTCTTT. It translates to CASSQDWGATEAFF.

This sequence joins TRBV7-9 and TRBJ2-7; perhaps TRBD1 as D (5 bases). Germline V gives CDR1 SEHNR, CDR2 FQNEAQ (reference sequence). The CDR3 is 15 residues long. V lost 2 bases, J lost 6 bases, and 17 bases lay in between. The CDR3 coding sequence is TGTGCCAGCAGCTTATTCCTAGGGGCTTTGGGCGAGCAGTACTTC. Translating it yields CASSLFLGALGEQYF.

The chain uses TRBV30 and TRBJ1-1; the D gene is possibly TRBD1 (6 bases). In germline, CDR1 is GTSNPN, CDR2 SVGIG (reference sequence). The CDR3 has 13 amino acids. V was pared by 2 bases and J by 5 bases, with 12 bases between. The chain's CDR3 is CAWSNQGFTEAFF. The CDR3 coding sequence is TGTGCCTGGAGTAATCAGGGGTTTACTGAAGCTTTCTTT.

This chain uses TRBV7-3 with TRBJ2-3; 7 bases align to TRBD1. Losses at the gene ends were 0 bases for V and 3 bases for J; bases not matched to a gene: 9. This CDR3 has 17 amino acids. Germline loops: CDR1 SGHTA, CDR2 FQGTGA. CDR3 sequence: CASSLTLKDRATDTQYF. CDR3 nucleotides: TGTGCCAGCAGCTTAACGTTAAAAGACAGGGCGACAGATACGCAGTATTTT.